This TCR beta chain was observed in a study of blood T cell repertoires in COVID-19. Turning to the study itself: Acute and convalescent COVID-19 specimens originated in the United States, Italy and Spain. Sources were T cells, B-cell-depleted T cells, or PBMCs; the material itself was cDNA or gDNA.

The table lists this clone with a count of one. In the original processing: Estimated nucleated cell counts came from reference gene primer amplification. Produced via immunoSEQ multiplex PCR; TCRdb's table is partial and in-frame only. The V and J calls and clone size are taken from that table; D and trimming were inferred from the DNA. The sample consists of approximately 89,000 clones, under 85% of them appearing once. Sequencing input: peripheral blood. The TCR sequence derives from a man aged 70-80 years with acute or convalescent COVID-19.

In nucleotides, the CDR3 is TGTGCCACCAGTGATTTGTCGACGGGGGAATGGGAGACCCAGTACTTC. Protein product: CATSDLSTGEWETQYF. The chain carries TRBV24-1 and TRBJ2-5; a weak D match, TRBD2 (6 bases). V shed 0 bases and J shed 5 bases, with 15 bases lying between them. The CDR3 loop spans 16 amino acids. Germline CDR1 reads KGHDR; CDR2 reads SFDVKD.